A single sample is the source of the 17 T cell receptor beta chains below, sequenced in a study of metastatic and nonmetastatic thyroid tumors. Thyroid surgery was preceded by no treatment in any patient. TCRdb re-called clones from the PCR reads using MiXCR. In the table there are about 6,200 clones, roughly 30% of which are singletons. The sequencing sample was made of adjacent normal tissue. All receptors come from a female donor with papillary thyroid cancer or a benign thyroid nodule (not recorded which). Some clones in this sample may be carry-over from other donors' samples.

As DNA, the CDR3 is TGTGCCAGCACAACTAGCGGCGCCATGGCCGGGGAGCTGTTTTTT. It codes for CASTTSGAMAGELFF. The rearrangement links TRBV6-1 to TRBJ2-2, with TRBD2 identical over 8 bases. The CDR3 is made up of 15 amino acids. CDR1 is MNHNS, CDR2 SASEGT, per germline. V dropped 7 bases and J dropped 6; count of bases not matched to a gene: 10.

This chain uses TRBV6-1 with TRBJ2-7; 9 bases agree with TRBD1. The germline gives CDR1 MNHNS, CDR2 SASEGT. V was clipped by 5 bases and J by 1 base; unmatched bases: 9. The CDR3 spans 16 residues. CDR3 nucleotide sequence: TGTGCCAGCAGTTTTAAAGGACAGGGGAGATCCTACGAGCAGTACTTC. Its protein product is CASSFKGQGRSYEQYF.

The chain has TRBV7-6 and TRBJ2-5; D may match TRBD1 or TRBD2 (5 bases each). Germline values: CDR1 SGHVS, CDR2 FNYEAQ. Trimming took 3 bases from V and 3 from J, leaving 14 bases between them. The CDR3 is made up of 15 amino acids. The CDR3 sequence: CASSLRGNAKETQYF. Here the CDR3 DNA reads TGTGCCAGCAGCTTGAGGGGCAACGCCAAAGAGACCCAGTACTTC. The full variable domain, its missing parts supplied by reference TRBV7-6 and TRBJ2-5, is GAGVSQSPRYKVTKRGQDVALRCDPISGHVSLYWYRQALGQGPEFLTYFNYEAQQDKSGLPNDRFSAERPEGSISTLTIQRTEQRDSAMYRCASSLRGNAKETQYFGPGTRLLVL.

The chain recombines TRBV9 with TRBJ2-1; the D gene is possibly TRBD2 (5 bases). The germline CDR1 and CDR2 sequences are SGDLS and YYNGEE. The CDR3 spans 15 residues. The ends were cut back, 5 bases at V and 5 bases at J, with 17 bases in the middle. This CDR3 reads CASSEGLLINNEQFF. In nucleotides, the CDR3 is TGTGCCAGCAGTGAGGGCCTCCTAATTAACAATGAGCAGTTCTTC. Full variable domain (missing parts from reference TRBV9 and TRBJ2-1): DSGVTQTPKHLITATGQRVTLRCSPRSGDLSVYWYQQSLDQGLQFLIQYYNGEERAKGNILERFSAQQFPDLHSELNLSSLELGDSALYFCASSEGLLINNEQFFGPGTRLTVL.

The V and J genes are TRBV28 and TRBJ2-2; D is unresolved. Trimming removed 5 bases at V and 5 bases at J, with 12 bases between. The CDR3 totals 14 residues. Germline values: CDR1 MDHEN, CDR2 SYDVKM. CDR3: CASSVFSVTGELFF. The CDR3 coding sequence is TGTGCCAGCAGTGTCTTCAGTGTTACCGGGGAGCTGTTTTTT.

Sample share makes this clone large. This specimen includes other DNA sequences encoding the same CDR3. The chain employs TRBV28 and TRBJ1-2, with D uncertain. V lost 11 bases and J lost 8, with 24 bases in between. The CDR3 consists of 14 residues. Germline V gene sequence: CDR1 MDHEN, CDR2 SYDVKM. The CDR3 DNA reads as TGTGCCTCCCTTGTACTCCCGGGTGGCAGGGGCTACACCTTC. Encoded protein: CASLVLPGGRGYTF.

The chain recombines TRBV5-1 with TRBJ2-7; 12 nucleotides line up with TRBD2. CDR3 length: 14 residues. CDR1 is SGHRS and CDR2 is YFSETQ in the germline V gene. With 5 bases clipped from V and 5 bases from J, the junction kept 5 bases outside the gene matches. The CDR3 region is CASSPGLAGHEQYF. For the CDR3, the DNA is TGCGCCAGCAGTCCGGGACTAGCGGGTCACGAGCAGTACTTC.

Of note for this clone: The conserved closing phenylalanine or tryptophan is absent in this CDR3, likely reflecting a read error. The chain has TRBV11-1 and TRBJ1-2; D gene uncertain. This CDR3 comprises 14 residues. Germline CDR1 SGHAT, CDR2 FQDESV (reference sequence). V was clipped by 4 bases and J by 0 bases, with 9 bases between them. CDR3 in DNA: TGTGCCAGCAGCTCAAGCGGGGCTAACTATGGCTACACCTAC. The encoded protein is CASSSSGANYGYTY.

The CDR3 protein is CASSQVMMGEQYF. In DNA, the CDR3 is TGTGCCAGCAGCCAAGTAATGATGGGAGAGCAGTACTTC. This rearrangement joins TRBV3-1 to TRBJ2-7; D gene unclear. The length of the CDR3 is 13 residues. Germline V gives CDR1 LGHDT, CDR2 YNNKEL (reference sequence). V was trimmed by 1 base and J by 7 bases, leaving 11 bases between them.

The chain links TRBV9 to TRBJ2-2; possibly TRBD2 for D (5 bases). This CDR3 contains 13 residues. Trimming took 3 bases from V and 6 from J, leaving 9 bases between them. Germline V gene data show CDR1 as SGDLS and CDR2 as YYNGEE. CDR3 region: CASSAEGSGELFF. The CDR3 coding sequence is TGTGCCAGCAGCGCTGAGGGCTCCGGGGAGCTGTTTTTT. Filled out from reference TRBV9 and TRBJ2-2, the complete variable domain reads DSGVTQTPKHLITATGQRVTLRCSPRSGDLSVYWYQQSLDQGLQFLIQYYNGEERAKGNILERFSAQQFPDLHSELNLSSLELGDSALYFCASSAEGSGELFFGEGSRLTVL.

The rearrangement links TRBV24-1 to TRBJ1-1; 12 bases fit TRBD1. The CDR3 runs 12 residues. The V and J ends lost 9 bases and 12 bases, in that order; junction bases with no gene match: 7. CDR1 and CDR2 from the germline V gene are KGHDR and SFDVKD. The CDR3 DNA reads TGTGCCACCCGTGGGACAGGGGGCGAAACTTTCTTT. The encoded protein is CATRGTGGETFF.

This rearrangement joins TRBV6-1 to TRBJ1-1, with D maybe TRBD1 (6 bases). From germline, CDR1 is MNHNS and CDR2 SASEGT. The V and J ends lost 7 bases and 2 bases respectively, with 14 bases between them. This CDR3 has 14 residues. The CDR3 sequence: CASIPTGLNTEAFF. The CDR3 DNA is TGTGCCAGCATCCCCACAGGGCTAAACACTGAAGCTTTCTTT.

In its sample, this clone was seen a few times. The V call is TRBV4-2, the J call TRBJ2-3; 7 bases align to TRBD1. V lost 5 bases and J lost 2; bases outside the gene matches: 10. The CDR3 runs 16 residues. Germline CDR1 and CDR2: LGHNA and YNFKEQ. CDR3 protein: CASSTRQGTHTDTQYF. As DNA, the CDR3 is TGTGCCAGCAGCACACGACAGGGAACACACACAGATACGCAGTATTTT.

This clone is hyperexpanded in the sample. The chain has TRBV20-1 and TRBJ1-3; 10 bases align to TRBD1. This CDR3 spans 14 amino acids. The V segment lost 6 bases and the J segment 4 bases; nucleotides outside the gene matches: 6. Per germline, CDR1 DFQATT and CDR2 SNEGSKA (reference sequence). The CDR3 here is CSALGQGVGNTIYF. Written as DNA, the CDR3 is TGCAGTGCCTTAGGACAGGGGGTCGGAAACACCATATATTTT.

For the CDR3, the DNA is TGTGCCAGCAGCGTGACTACCTCCACAGATACGCAGTATTTT. Protein: CASSVTTSTDTQYF. The chain links TRBV7-2 to TRBJ2-3; possible D gene TRBD2, 5 bases. Per the germline V gene, CDR1 is SGHTA and CDR2 is FQGNSA. This CDR3 is 14 amino acids long. Trimming cost V 5 bases and J 2 bases, with 11 bases left between them.

The chain carries TRBV20-1 and TRBJ2-1; 11 nucleotides match TRBD2. V was clipped by 6 bases and J by 7 bases; unmatched bases: 11. The germline gives CDR1 DFQATT, CDR2 SNEGSKA (reference sequence). The CDR3 is made up of 15 amino acids. The CDR3 protein is CSAKLSGRAGNEQFF. CDR3 DNA sequence: TGCAGTGCGAAGCTTAGCGGGAGGGCGGGTAATGAGCAGTTCTTC.

This clone was counted a few times. The chain recombines TRBV19 with TRBJ2-2; 8 bases are a match to TRBD1. The germline V gene has CDR1 LNHDA and CDR2 SQIVND (reference sequence). Trimming took 10 bases from V and 2 from J; bases not matched to a gene: 6. The length of the CDR3 is 14 residues. The CDR3 loop reads CATSGQGNTGELFF. The CDR3 DNA sequence: TGTGCCACTTCTGGACAGGGAAACACCGGGGAGCTGTTTTTT.